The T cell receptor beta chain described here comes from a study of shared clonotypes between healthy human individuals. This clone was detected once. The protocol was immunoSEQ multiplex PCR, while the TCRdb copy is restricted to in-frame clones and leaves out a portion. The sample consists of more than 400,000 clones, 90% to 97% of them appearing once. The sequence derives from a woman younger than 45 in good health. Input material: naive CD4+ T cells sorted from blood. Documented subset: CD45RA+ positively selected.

This chain's CDR3 is CASSLMSTATYEQYF. The CDR3 bases are TGTGCCAGCAGCTTAATGTCGACGGCCACCTACGAGCAGTACTTC. The chain has TRBV7-3 and TRBJ2-5; no reliable D call. The J call could be wrong; TRBJ2-7 is a better fit for the DNA end. CDR1 is SGHTA and CDR2 is FQGTGA in the germline V gene. This CDR3 spans 15 amino acids.